Described below is a single T cell receptor (beta chain) sequence and its context. The data originate from a study of CD8 T cells in Susac syndrome. Deletions cut 4 bases from V and 3 bases from J, with 19 bases between. The CDR3 runs 16 residues. In germline, CDR1 is SGHNT, CDR2 YYREEE (reference sequence). Random hexamers were used to reverse transcribe roughly 0.5 to 1 ug of RNA. TCRdb re-derived calls from the immunoSEQ multiplex PCR reads in MiXCR, one entry per CDR3 protein. The data show about 120,000 distinct CDR3 sequences, around 94% seen once. Sequencing used CD8+ T cells from PBMCs. The chain is built from TRBV5-4 and TRBJ1-1; D unresolved. This TCR came from a human donor with Susac syndrome. The CDR3 loop is CASSALGIVSDTEAFF. The DNA of the CDR3 is TGTGCCAGCAGCGCCCTGGGGATAGTTTCAGACACTGAAGCTTTCTTT.